This TCR beta chain was recovered during a study of control samples from healthy donors and cancer patients. Germline V gene sequence: CDR1 SGDLS, CDR2 YYNGEE. V shed 0 bases and J shed 0 bases, with 7 bases lying between them. The CDR3 is 15 amino acids. Sequencing used immunoSEQ multiplex PCR; TCRdb keeps in-frame clones, though not all of them. The data show about 130,000 clones, 85% to 95% seen once. The genes are TRBV9 and TRBJ1-3; no clear D. The receptor was derived from a young man in good health. The sample consisted of blood. Written as DNA, the CDR3 is TGTGCCAGCAGCGTAGGAGGTAACTCTGGAAACACCATATATTTT. This gives the protein CASSVGGNSGNTIYF.